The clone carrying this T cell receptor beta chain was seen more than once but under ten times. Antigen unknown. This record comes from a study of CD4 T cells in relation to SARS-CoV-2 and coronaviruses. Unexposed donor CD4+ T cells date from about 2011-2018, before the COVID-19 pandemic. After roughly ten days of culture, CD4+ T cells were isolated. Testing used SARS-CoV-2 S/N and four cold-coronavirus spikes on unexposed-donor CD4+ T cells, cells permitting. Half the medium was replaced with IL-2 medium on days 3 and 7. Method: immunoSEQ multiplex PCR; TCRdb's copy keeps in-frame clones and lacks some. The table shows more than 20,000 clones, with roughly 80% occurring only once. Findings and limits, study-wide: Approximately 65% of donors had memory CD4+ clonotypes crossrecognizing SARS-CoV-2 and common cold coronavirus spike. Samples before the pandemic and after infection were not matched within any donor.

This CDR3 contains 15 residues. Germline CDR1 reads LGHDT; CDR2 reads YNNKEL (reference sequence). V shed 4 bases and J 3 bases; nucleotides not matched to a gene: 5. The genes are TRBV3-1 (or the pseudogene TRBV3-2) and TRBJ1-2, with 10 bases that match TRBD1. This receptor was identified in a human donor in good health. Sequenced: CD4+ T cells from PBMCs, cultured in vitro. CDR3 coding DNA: TGTGCCAGCAGCCCCTTGACAGGGGGCGACTATGGCTACACCTTC. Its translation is CASSPLTGGDYGYTF.